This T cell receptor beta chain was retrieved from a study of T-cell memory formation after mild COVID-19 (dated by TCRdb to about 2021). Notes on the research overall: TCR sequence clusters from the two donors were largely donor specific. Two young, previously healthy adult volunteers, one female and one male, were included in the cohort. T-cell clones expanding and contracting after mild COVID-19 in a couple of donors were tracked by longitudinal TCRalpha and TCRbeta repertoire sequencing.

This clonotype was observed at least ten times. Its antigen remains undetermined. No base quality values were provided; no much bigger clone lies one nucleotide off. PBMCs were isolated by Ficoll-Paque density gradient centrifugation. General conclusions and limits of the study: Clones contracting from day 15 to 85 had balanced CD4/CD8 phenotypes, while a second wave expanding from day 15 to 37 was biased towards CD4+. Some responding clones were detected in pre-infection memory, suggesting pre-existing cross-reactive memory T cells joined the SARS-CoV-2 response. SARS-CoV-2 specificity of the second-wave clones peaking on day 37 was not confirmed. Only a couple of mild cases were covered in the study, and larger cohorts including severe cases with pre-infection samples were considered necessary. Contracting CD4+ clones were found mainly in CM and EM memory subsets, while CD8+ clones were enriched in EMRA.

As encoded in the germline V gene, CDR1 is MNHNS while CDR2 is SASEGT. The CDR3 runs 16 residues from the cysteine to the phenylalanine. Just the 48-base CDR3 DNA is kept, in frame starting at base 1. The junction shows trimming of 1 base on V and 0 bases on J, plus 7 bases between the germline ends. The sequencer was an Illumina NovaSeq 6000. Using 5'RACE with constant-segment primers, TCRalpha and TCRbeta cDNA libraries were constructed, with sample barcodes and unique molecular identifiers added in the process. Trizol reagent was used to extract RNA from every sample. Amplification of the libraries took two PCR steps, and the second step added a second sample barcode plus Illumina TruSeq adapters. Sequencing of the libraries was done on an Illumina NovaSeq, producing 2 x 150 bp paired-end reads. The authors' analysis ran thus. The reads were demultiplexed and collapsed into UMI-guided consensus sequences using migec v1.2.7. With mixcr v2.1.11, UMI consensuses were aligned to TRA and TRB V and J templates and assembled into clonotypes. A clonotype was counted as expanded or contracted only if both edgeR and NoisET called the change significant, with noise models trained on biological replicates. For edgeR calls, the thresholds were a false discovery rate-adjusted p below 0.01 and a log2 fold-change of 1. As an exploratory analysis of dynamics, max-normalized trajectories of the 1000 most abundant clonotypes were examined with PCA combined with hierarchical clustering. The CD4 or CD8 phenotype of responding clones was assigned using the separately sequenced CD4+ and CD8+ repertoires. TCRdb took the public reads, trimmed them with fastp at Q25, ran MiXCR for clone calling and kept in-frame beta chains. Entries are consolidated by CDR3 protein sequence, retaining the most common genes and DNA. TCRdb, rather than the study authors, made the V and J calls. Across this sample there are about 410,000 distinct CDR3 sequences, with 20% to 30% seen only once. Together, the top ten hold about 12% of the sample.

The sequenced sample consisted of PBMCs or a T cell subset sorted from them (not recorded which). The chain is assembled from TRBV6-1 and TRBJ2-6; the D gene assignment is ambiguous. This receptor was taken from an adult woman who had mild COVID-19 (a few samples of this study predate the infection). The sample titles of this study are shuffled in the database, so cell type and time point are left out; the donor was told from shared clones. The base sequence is TGTGCCAGCAGTGAAGACGGAGCCTCTGGGGCCAACGTCCTGACTTTC. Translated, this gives CASSEDGASGANVLTF.